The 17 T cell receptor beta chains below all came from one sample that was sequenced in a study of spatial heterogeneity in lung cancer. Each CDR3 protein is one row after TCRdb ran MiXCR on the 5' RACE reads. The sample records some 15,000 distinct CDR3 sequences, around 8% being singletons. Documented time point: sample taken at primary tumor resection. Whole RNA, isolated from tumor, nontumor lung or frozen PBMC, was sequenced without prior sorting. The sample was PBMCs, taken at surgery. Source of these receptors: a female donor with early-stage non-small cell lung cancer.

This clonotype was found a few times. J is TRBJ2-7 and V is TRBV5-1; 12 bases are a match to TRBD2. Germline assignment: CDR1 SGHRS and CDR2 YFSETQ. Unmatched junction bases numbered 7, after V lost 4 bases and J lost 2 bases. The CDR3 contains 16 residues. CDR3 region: CASSPGRTSGTYEQYF. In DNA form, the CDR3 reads TGCGCCAGCAGCCCCGGAAGGACTAGCGGGACCTACGAGCAGTACTTC.

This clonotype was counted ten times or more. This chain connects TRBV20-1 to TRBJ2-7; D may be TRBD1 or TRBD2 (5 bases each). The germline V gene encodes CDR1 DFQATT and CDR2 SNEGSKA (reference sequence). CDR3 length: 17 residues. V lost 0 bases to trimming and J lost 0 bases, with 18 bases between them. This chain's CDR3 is CSARDLTGRASSYEQYF. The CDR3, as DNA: TGCAGTGCTAGAGATCTGACGGGGCGCGCAAGCTCCTACGAGCAGTACTTC.

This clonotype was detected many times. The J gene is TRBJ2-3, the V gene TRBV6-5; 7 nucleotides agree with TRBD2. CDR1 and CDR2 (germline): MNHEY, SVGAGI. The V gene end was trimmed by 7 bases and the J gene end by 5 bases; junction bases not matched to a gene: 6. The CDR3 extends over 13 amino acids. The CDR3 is CASKRLAGDTQYF. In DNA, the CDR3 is TGTGCCAGCAAACGACTAGCTGGAGATACGCAGTATTTT.

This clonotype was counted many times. CDR3 sequence reads: CASSARQGPPPNTGELFF. The DNA for the CDR3 is TGTGCCAGTAGTGCGAGACAGGGTCCACCACCGAACACCGGGGAGCTGTTTTTT. J is TRBJ2-2 and V is TRBV19, with 7 bases lining up with TRBD1. The length of the CDR3 is 18 residues. Trimming removed 5 bases from V and 0 bases from J; junction bases left unmatched: 12. Germline CDR1 and CDR2: LNHDA and SQIVND (reference sequence).

The CDR3 sequence is CASSQGGFRSWSNTGELFF. The CDR3 region has the DNA TGTGCCAGCAGCCAAGGAGGGTTTCGGAGTTGGAGTAACACCGGGGAGCTGTTTTTT. V gene TRBV3-1 combines with J gene TRBJ2-2; tentative D call: TRBD2 (5 bases). The V end lost 1 base, the J end lost 2 bases, and 20 bases lay between the germline ends. Germline V gene lookup returns CDR1 LGHDT and CDR2 YNNKEL (reference sequence). There are 19 residues in the CDR3. Drawing the rest from reference TRBV3-1 and TRBJ2-2, the complete variable domain is DTAVSQTPKYLVTQMGNDKSIKCEQNLGHDTMYWYKQDSKKFLKIMFSYNNKELIINETVPNRFSPKSPDKAHLNLHINSLELGDSAVYFCASSQGGFRSWSNTGELFFGEGSRLTVL.

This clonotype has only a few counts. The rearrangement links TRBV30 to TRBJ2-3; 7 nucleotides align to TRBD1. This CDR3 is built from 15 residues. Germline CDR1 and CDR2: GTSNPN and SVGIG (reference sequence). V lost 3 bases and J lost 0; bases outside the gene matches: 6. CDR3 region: CAWSVQGVSTDTQYF. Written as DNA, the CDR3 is TGTGCCTGGAGCGTCCAGGGGGTTAGCACAGATACGCAGTATTTT.

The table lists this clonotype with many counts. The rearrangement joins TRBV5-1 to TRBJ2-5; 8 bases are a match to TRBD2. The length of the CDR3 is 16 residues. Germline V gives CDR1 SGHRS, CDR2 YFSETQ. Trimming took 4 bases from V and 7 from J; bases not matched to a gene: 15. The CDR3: CASSSGHSGDGVTQYF. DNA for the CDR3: TGCGCCAGCAGCAGTGGGCATAGCGGGGATGGGGTGACCCAGTACTTC.

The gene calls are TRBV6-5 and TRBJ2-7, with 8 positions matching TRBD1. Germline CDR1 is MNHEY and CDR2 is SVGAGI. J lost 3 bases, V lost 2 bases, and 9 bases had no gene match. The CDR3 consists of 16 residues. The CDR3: CASSYTTGALNYEQYF. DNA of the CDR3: TGTGCCAGCAGTTACACGACAGGGGCCCTGAACTACGAGCAGTACTTC.

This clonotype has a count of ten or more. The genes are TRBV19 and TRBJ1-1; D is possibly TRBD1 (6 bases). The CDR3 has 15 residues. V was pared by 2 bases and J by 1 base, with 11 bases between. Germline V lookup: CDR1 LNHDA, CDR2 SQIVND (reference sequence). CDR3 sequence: CASSIKKTGNTEAFF. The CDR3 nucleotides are TGTGCCAGTAGTATAAAGAAGACAGGGAACACTGAAGCTTTCTTT.

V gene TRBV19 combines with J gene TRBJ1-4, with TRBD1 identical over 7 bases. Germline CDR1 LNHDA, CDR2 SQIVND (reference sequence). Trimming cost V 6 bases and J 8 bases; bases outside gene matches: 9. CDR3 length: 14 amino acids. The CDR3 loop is CASRTRQGREKLFF. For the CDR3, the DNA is TGTGCCAGTAGGACGAGACAGGGTCGGGAAAAACTGTTTTTT.

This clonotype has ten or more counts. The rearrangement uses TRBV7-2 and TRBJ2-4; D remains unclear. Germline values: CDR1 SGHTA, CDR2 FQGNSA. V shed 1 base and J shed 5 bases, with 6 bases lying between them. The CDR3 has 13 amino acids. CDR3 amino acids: CASSLGRQNIQYF. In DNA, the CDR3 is TGTGCCAGCAGCTTAGGGCGGCAAAACATTCAGTACTTC.

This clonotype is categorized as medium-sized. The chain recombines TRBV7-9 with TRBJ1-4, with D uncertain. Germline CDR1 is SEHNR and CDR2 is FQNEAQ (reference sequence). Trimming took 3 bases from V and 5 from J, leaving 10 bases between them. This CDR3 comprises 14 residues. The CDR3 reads CASSLGSWNEKLFF. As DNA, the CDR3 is TGTGCCAGCAGCTTGGGCAGCTGGAATGAAAAACTGTTTTTT.

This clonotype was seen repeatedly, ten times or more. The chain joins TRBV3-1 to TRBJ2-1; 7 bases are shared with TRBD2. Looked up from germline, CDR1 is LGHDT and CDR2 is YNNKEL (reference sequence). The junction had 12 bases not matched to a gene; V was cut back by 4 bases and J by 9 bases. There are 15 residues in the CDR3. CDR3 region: CASSRPWGGNLEQFF. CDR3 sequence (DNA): TGTGCCAGCAGCCGCCCTTGGGGGGGGAATCTTGAGCAGTTCTTC.

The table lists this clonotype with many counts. The CDR3 region is CASSPPLQGLRGANVLTF. The DNA of the CDR3 is TGTGCCAGCAGCCCACCCCTGCAGGGGTTGAGGGGGGCCAACGTCCTGACTTTC. This chain joins TRBV7-8 and TRBJ2-6; a weak D match, TRBD1 (6 bases). The CDR3 loop spans 18 amino acids. Germline assignment: CDR1 SGHVS and CDR2 FQNEAQ. Trimming removed 5 bases at V and 4 bases at J, with 21 bases between.

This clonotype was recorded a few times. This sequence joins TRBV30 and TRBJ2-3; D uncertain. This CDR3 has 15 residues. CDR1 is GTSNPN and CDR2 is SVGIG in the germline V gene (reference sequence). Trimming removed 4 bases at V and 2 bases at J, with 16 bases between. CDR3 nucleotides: TGTGCCTGGAAAAGATCAAGGTTCTTCACAGATACGCAGTATTTT. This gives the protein CAWKRSRFFTDTQYF.

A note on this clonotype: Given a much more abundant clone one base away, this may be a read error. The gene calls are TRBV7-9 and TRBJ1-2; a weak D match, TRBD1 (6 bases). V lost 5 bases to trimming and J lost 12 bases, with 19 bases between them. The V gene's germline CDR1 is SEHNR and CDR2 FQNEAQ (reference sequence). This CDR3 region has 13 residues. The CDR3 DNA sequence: TGTGCCAGCAGCCTCCGGCCAGGGGAAGGCAACACCTTC. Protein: CASSLRPGEGNTF.

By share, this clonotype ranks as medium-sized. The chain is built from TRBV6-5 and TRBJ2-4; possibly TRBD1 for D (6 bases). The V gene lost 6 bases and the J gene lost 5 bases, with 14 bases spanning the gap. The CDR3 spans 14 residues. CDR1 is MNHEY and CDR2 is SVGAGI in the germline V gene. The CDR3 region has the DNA TGTGCCAGCAGGCCCGGACAGTATGAAAACATTCAGTACTTC. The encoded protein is CASRPGQYENIQYF.